This TCR beta chain was obtained from a study of shared clonotypes between healthy human individuals. Study-level information: For every donor, three CD4 naive, three CD4 memory, two CD8 naive and one CD8 memory plates were used.

Clones were sequenced by immunoSEQ multiplex PCR, and TCRdb holds only the in-frame ones, with some missing. Of 950,000 to 1,200,000 clones detected, around three quarters appear once; the ten largest clones hold almost 0.9%. The sequencing sample was made of memory CD4+ T cells from PBMCs. Subset defined: CD45RA-negative fraction. This receptor was taken from a man aged 18 to 30 in good health. Some clones in this sample may be carry-over from other donors' samples.

The CDR3 sequence is CASSLWTGLGGEAFF. The CDR3 coding sequence is TGTGCCAGCAGCTTGTGGACAGGTCTGGGAGGTGAAGCTTTCTTT. This rearrangement joins TRBV5-5 to TRBJ1-1, with TRBD1 matching over 7 bases. V dropped 1 base and J dropped 7; count of bases not matched to a gene: 10. Germline lookup yields CDR1 SGHKS and CDR2 YYEKEE (reference sequence). CDR3 length: 15 residues.